This TCR beta chain was captured by sequencing in a study of cytomegalovirus exposure and HLA in healthy donors. Overall study results and limits: Available immune exposure information was restricted to CMV serostatus only. When analyzed later, a missense DCLRE1C variant was found to be linked to TCR beta V- and J-gene trimming. Cytomegalovirus-associated TCR beta chains were listed, numbering 150 to 200.

Per the germline V gene, CDR1 is MDHEN and CDR2 is SYDVKM. The junction had 9 bases not matched to a gene; V was cut back by 6 bases and J by 5 bases. This CDR3 has 15 residues. The PCR contained 60 Vbeta and 13 Jbeta primers. Original processing notes: Around 10 million shared chains were among some 75 million unique TCR beta chains counted in a later analysis. Profiling relied on immunoSEQ multiplex PCR, and the TCRdb table lists in-frame clones only, not all of them. The DNA gave D and trimming, while V, J and clone size come from that table. This table holds some 110,000 clones, around a tenth found once. This clone was observed a few times. As yet, its antigen is unknown.

Sequencing used PBMCs. This TCR was sampled from a man in his thirties or forties in good health and CMV-seronegative. This rearrangement joins TRBV28 to TRBJ2-5, with TRBD1 matching 10 bases. CDR3 coding DNA: TGTGCCAGCAGCTCCGGGACAGGGGTTTTGGAGACCCAGTACTTC. This translates into CASSSGTGVLETQYF.